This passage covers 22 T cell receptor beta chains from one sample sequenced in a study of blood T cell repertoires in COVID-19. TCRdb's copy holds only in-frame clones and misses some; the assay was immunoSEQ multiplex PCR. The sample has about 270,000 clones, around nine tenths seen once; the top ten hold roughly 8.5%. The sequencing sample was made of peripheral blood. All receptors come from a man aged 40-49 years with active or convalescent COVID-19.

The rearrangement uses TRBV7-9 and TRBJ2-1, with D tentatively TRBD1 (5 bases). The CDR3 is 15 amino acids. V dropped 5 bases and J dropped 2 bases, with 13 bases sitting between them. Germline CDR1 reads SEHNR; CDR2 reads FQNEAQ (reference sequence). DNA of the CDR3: TGTGCCAGCAGCCCCGCCGAAGGGGCCTACAATGAGCAGTTCTTC. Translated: CASSPAEGAYNEQFF.

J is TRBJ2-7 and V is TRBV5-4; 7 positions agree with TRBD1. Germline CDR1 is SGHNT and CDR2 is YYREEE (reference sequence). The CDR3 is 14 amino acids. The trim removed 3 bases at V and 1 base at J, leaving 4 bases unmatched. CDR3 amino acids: CASSSRDRSYEQYF. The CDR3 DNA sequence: TGTGCCAGCAGCTCCCGGGACAGATCCTACGAGCAGTACTTC.

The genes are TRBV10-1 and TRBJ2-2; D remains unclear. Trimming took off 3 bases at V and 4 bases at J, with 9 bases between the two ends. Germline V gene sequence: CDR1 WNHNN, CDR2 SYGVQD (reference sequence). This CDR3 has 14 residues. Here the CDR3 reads CASSDLKPTGELFF. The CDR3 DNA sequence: TGCGCCAGCAGTGACCTCAAGCCCACCGGGGAGCTGTTTTTT.

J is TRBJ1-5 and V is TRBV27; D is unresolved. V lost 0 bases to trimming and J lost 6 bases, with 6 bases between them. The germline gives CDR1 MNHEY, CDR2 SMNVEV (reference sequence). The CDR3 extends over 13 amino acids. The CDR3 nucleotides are TGTGCCAGCAGTTTATCGATCAGTCAGCCCCAGCATTTT. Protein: CASSLSISQPQHF.

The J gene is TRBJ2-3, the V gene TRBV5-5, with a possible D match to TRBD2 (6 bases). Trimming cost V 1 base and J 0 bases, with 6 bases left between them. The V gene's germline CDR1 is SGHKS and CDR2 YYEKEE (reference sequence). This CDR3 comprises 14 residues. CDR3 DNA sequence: TGTGCCAGCAGCTTGAGCGGGAGCACAGATACGCAGTATTTT. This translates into CASSLSGSTDTQYF.

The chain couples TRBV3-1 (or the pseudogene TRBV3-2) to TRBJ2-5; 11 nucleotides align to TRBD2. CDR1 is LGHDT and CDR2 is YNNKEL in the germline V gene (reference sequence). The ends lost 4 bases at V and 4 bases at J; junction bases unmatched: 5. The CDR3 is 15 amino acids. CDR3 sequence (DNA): TGTGCCAGCAGCCTCCTAGCGGGAGGACTAGAGACCCAGTACTTC. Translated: CASSLLAGGLETQYF.

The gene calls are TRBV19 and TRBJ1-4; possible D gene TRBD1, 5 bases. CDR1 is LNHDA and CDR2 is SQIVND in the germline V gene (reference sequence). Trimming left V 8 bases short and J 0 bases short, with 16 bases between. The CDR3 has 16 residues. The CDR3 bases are TGTGCCAGTTGGGTAGGAAGGGGCTCAACTAATGAAAAACTGTTTTTT. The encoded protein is CASWVGRGSTNEKLFF.

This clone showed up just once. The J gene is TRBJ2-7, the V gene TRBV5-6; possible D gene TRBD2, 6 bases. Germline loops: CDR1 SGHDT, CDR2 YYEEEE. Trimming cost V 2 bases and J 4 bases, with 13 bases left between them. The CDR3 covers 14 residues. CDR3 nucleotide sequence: TGTGCCAGCAGCTTTGCACGGGAGAGGTACGAGCAGTACTTC. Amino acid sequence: CASSFARERYEQYF.

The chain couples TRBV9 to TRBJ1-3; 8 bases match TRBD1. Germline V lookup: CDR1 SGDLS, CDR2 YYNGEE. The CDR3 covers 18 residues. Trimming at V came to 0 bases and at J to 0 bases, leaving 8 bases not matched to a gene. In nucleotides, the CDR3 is TGTGCCAGCAGCGTAGGAGGGGCAGGGGGCCTCTCTGGAAACACCATATATTTT. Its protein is CASSVGGAGGLSGNTIYF.

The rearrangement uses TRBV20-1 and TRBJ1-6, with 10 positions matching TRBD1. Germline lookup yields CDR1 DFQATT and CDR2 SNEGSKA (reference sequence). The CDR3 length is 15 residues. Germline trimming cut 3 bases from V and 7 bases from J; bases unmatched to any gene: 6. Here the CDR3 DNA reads TGCAGTGCTAGTGCCGGGACAGGGGTCAATTCACCCCTCCACTTT. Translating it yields CSASAGTGVNSPLHF.

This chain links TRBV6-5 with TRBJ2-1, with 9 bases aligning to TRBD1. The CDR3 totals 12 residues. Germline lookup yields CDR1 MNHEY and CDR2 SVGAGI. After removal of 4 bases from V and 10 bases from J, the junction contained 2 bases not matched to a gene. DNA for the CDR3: TGTGCCAGCAGTTTTGGGACAGGGGAGCAGTTCTTC. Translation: CASSFGTGEQFF.

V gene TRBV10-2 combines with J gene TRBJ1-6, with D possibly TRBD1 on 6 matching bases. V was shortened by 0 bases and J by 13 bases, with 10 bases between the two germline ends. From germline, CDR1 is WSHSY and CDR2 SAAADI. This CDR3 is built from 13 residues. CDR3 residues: CASSESTRGPLHF. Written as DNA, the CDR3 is TGCGCCAGCAGTGAGTCGACGAGGGGGCCCCTCCACTTT.

CDR3 protein: CAWSVSDEQFF. CDR3 bases: TGTGCCTGGAGTGTGAGCGATGAGCAGTTCTTC. The chain employs TRBV30 and TRBJ2-1, with D uncertain. The V end lost 0 bases, the J end lost 8 bases, and 5 bases lay between the germline ends. The CDR3 contains 11 residues. Germline V gene lookup returns CDR1 GTSNPN and CDR2 SVGIG (reference sequence).

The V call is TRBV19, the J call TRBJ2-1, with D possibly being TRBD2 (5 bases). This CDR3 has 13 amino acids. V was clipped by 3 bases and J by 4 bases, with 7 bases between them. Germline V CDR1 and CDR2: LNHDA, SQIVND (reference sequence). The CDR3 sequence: CASSMPGYNEQFF. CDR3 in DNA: TGTGCCAGTAGTATGCCGGGATACAATGAGCAGTTCTTC.

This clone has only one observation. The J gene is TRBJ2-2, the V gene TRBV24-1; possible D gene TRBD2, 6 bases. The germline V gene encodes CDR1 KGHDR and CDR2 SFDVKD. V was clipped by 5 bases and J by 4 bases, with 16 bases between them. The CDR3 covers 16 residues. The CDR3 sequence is CATSALGGDGTGELFF. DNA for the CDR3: TGTGCCACCAGTGCCCTCGGAGGGGATGGCACCGGGGAGCTGTTTTTT.

CDR3 region: CAWTGGGSPSLSYNEQFF. Here the CDR3 DNA reads TGTGCCTGGACCGGGGGCGGGAGTCCCTCCCTTAGCTACAATGAGCAGTTCTTC. This chain links TRBV30 with TRBJ2-1; TRBD2 might be the D (7 bases). The CDR3 covers 18 residues. V lost 4 bases and J 3 bases, leaving 25 bases between the germline ends. Germline CDR1 and CDR2: GTSNPN and SVGIG (reference sequence).

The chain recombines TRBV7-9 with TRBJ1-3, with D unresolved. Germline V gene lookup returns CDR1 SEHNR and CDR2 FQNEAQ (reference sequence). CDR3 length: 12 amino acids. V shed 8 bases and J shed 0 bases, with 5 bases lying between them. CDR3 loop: CASGSSGNTIYF. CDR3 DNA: TGTGCCAGCGGTAGCTCTGGAAACACCATATATTTT.

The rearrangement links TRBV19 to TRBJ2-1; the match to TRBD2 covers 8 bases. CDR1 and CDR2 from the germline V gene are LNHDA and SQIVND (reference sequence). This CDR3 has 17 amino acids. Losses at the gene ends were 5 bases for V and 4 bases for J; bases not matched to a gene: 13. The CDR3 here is CASSPSSGASGYNEQFF. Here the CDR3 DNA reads TGTGCCAGTAGTCCATCAAGTGGGGCTAGCGGGTACAATGAGCAGTTCTTC.

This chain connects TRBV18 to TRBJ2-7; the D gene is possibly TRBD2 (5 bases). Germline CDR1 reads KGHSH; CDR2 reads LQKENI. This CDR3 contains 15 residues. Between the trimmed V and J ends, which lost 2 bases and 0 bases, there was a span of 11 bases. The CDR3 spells CASSPGGASSYEQYF. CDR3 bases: TGTGCCAGCTCACCAGGAGGAGCCAGCTCCTACGAGCAGTACTTC.

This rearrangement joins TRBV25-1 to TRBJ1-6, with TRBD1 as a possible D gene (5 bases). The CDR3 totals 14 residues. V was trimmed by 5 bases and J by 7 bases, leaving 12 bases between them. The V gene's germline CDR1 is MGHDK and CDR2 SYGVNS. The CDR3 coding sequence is TGTGCCAGCAGTAACCAGGGTTGGAATTCACCCCTCCACTTT. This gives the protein CASSNQGWNSPLHF.

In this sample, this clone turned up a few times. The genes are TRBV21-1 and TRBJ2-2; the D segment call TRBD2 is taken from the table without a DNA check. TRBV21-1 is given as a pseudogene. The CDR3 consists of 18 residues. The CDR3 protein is CASSKLGKLAGGTGELFF. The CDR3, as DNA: TGTGCCAGCAGCAAATTGGGGAAGCTAGCGGGGGGTACCGGGGAGCTGTTTTTT.

DNA for the CDR3: TGTGCCAGCAGCTCACCAAACCCCCCATGGGGGGGCACAGATACGCAGTATTTT. Residues: CASSSPNPPWGGTDTQYF. The rearrangement links TRBV5-4 to TRBJ2-3; maybe TRBD2 (6 bases). Trimming removed 3 bases from V and 1 base from J, with 21 bases in between. The CDR3 consists of 18 residues. Per the germline V gene, CDR1 is SGHNT and CDR2 is YYREEE (reference sequence).